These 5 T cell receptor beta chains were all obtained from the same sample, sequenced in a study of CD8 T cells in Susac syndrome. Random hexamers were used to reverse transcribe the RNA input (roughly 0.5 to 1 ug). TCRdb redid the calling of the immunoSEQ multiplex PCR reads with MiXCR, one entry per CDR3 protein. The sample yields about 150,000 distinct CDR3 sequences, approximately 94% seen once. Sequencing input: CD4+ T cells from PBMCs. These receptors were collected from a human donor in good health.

The CDR3 loop reads CATHRGRAEYGGELFF. The CDR3 DNA reads TGTGCCACCCACCGGGGCAGGGCGGAGTATGGCGGGGAGCTGTTTTTT. The chain has TRBV19 and TRBJ2-2; possibly TRBD1 or TRBD2 for D (5 bases each). Trimming stripped 10 bases from V and 7 bases from J, with 25 bases between. This CDR3 is built from 16 residues. Germline-derived CDR1 and CDR2 are LNHDA and SQIVND (reference sequence).

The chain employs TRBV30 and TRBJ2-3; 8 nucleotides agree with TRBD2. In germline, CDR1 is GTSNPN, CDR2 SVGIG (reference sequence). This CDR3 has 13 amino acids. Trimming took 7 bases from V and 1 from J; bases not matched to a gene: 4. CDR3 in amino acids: CASLAERTDTQYF. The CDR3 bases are TGTGCCTCACTAGCGGAGCGCACAGATACGCAGTATTTT.

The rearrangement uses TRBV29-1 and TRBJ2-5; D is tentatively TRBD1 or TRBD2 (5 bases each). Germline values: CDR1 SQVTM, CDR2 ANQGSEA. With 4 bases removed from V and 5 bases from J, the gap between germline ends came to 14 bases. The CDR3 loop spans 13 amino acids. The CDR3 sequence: CSVVGVGPETQYF. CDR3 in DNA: TGCAGCGTTGTGGGGGTAGGCCCCGAGACCCAGTACTTC. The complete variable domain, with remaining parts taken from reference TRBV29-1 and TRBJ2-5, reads SAVISQKPSRDICQRGTSLTIQCQVDSQVTMMFWYRQQPGQSLTLIATANQGSEATYESGFVIDKFPISRPNLTFSTLTVSNMSPEDSSIYLCSVVGVGPETQYFGPGTRLLVL.

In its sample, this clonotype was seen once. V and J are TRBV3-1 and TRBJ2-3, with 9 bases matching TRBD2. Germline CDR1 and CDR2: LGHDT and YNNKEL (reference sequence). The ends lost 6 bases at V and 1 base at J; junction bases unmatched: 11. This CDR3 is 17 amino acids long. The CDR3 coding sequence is TGTGCCAGCAGTCGGATAGCGGGAGTATTTGGCACAGATACGCAGTATTTT. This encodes CASSRIAGVFGTDTQYF.

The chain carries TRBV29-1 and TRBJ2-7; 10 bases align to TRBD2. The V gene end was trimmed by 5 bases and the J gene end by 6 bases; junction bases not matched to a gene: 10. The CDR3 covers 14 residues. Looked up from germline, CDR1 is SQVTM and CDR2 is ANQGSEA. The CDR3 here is CSVRASGSRSEQYF. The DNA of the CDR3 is TGCAGCGTTCGGGCTAGCGGGAGCCGAAGCGAGCAGTACTTC.